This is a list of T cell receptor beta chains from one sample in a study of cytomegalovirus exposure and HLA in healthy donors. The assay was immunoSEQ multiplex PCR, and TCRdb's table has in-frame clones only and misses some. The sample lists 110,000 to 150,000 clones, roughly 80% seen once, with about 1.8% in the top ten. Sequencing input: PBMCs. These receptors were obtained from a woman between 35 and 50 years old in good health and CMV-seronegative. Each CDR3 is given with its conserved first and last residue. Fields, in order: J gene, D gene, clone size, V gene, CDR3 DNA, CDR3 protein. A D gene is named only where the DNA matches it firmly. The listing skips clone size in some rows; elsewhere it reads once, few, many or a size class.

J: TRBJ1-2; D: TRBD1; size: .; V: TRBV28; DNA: TGTGCCAGCAGCCAAGGACAGGCGACTAACTATGGCTACACCTTC; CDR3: CASSQGQATNYGYTF
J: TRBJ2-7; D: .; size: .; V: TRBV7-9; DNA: TGTGCCAGCAGCTTAGGGACAGCAAACTTCGAGCAGTACTTC; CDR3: CASSLGTANFEQYF
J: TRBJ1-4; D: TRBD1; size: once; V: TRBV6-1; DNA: TGTGCCAGCACCGAAGGGGGACAGGGCGGCGAAAAACTGTTTTTT; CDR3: CASTEGGQGGEKLFF
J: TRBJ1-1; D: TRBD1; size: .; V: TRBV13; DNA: TGTGCCAGCAGCCACCAGACGACAGGGAGGACTGAAGCTTTCTTT; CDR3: CASSHQTTGRTEAFF
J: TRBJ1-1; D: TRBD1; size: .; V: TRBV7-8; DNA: TGTGCCAGCAGCATAAGGGACAGGGAGAACACTGAAGCTTTCTTT; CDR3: CASSIRDRENTEAFF
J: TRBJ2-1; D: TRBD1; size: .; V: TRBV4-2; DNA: TGTGCCAGCAGCCATGGCGAGACAGGGGGCTACAATGAGCAGTTCTTC; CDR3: CASSHGETGGYNEQFF
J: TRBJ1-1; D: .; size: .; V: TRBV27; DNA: TGTGCCAGCAGTTTATGGCCCAACACTGAAGCTTTCTTT; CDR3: CASSLWPNTEAFF
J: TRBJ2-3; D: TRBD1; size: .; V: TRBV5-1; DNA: TGCGCCAGCAGCTCCTGGACAGGGCCCCTCGATACGCAGTATTTT; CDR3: CASSSWTGPLDTQYF
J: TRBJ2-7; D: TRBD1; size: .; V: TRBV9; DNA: TGTGCCAGCAGCGTAGGAGGACAGGGGGCCTACGAGCAGTACTTC; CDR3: CASSVGGQGAYEQYF
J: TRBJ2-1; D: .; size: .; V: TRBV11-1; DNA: TGTGCCAGCAGCCCCGACAGATCCTACAATGAGCAGTTCTTC; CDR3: CASSPDRSYNEQFF
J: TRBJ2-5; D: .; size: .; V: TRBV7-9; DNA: TGTTCCAGCAGGATAGCCCAAGAGACCCAGTACTTC; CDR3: CSSRIAQETQYF
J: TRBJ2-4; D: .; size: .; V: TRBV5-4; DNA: TGTGCCAGCAGCTCCACCCTGGGGGGAAACATTCAGTACTTC; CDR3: CASSSTLGGNIQYF
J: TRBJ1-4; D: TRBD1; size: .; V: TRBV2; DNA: TGTGCCAGCACTGGGGGGACAGGGCGATCCCAAAAACTGTTTTTT; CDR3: CASTGGTGRSQKLFF
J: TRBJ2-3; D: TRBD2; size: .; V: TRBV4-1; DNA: TGCGCCAGCAGCCAAGGGGAAGCGGGGACAGATACGCAGTATTTT; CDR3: CASSQGEAGTDTQYF
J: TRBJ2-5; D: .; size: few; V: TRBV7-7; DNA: TGTGCCAGCAGCCAGACTTCTATTCGGGAGACCCAGTACTTC; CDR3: CASSQTSIRETQYF
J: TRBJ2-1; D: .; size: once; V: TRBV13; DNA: TGTGCCAGCAGCTGGGGGGGGCCCGGGTACAATGAGCAGTTCTTC; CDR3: CASSWGGPGYNEQFF
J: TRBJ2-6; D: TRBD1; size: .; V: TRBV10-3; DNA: TGTGCCATCAGCGGGACAGTATCTGGGGCCAACGTCCTGACTTTC; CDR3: CAISGTVSGANVLTF
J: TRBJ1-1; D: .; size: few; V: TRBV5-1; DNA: TGCGCCAGCAGCTTGGAGGTCGGAGGGACTGAAGCTTTCTTT; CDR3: CASSLEVGGTEAFF
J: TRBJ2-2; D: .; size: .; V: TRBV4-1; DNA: TGCGCCACCGAACACGAATCCACCGGGGAGCTGTTTTTT; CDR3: CATEHESTGELFF
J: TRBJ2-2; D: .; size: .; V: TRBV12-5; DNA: TGTGCTAGTGGTTTCGGGTACACCGGGGAGCTGTTTTTT; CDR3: CASGFGYTGELFF
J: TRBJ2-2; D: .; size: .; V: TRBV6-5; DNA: TGTGCCAGCAGTTCCCCGGGCCCGAGGGCCGGGGAGCTGTTTTTT; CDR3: CASSSPGPRAGELFF
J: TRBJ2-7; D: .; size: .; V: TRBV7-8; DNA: TGTGCCAGCAGCAGGAACGTCGGGACACCTATCTCCTACGAGCAGTACTTC; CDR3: CASSRNVGTPISYEQYF
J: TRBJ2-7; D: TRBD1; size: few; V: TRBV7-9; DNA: TGTGCCAGCAGCTCAGGGGGCCCCGAGCAGTACTTC; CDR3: CASSSGGPEQYF
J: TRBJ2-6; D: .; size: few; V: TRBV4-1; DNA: TGCGCCAGCAGCCTGACAGGACGGAGCTCTGGGGCCAACGTCCTGACTTTC; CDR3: CASSLTGRSSGANVLTF
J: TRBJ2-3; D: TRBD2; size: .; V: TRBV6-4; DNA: TGTGCCAGCAGTGACTCCAGCGCGGGGGGGGCAGATACGCAATATTTT; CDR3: CASSDSSAGGADTQYF